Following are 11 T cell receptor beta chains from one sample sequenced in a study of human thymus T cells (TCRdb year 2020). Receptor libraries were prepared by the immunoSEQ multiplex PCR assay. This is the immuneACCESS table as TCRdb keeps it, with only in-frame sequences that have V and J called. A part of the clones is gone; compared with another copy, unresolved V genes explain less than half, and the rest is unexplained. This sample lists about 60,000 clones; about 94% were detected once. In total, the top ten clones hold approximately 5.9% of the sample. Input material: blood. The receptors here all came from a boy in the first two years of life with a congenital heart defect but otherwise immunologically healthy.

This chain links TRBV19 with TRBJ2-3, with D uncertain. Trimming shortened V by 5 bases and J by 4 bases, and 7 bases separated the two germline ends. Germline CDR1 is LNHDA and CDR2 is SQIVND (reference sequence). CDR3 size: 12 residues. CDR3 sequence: CASSLHADTQYF. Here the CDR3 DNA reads TGTGCCAGTAGTCTGCACGCAGATACGCAGTATTTT.

The CDR3, as DNA: TGTGCCAGCAGCTTGGGGGGACGGACTGAAGCTTTCTTT. The encoded protein is CASSLGGRTEAFF. The chain links TRBV11-2 to TRBJ1-1; weak D call: TRBD1 (5 bases). Germline V gene lookup returns CDR1 SGHAT and CDR2 FQNNGV. This CDR3 contains 13 residues. Trimming pared 3 bases from V and 5 bases from J, leaving 10 bases between.

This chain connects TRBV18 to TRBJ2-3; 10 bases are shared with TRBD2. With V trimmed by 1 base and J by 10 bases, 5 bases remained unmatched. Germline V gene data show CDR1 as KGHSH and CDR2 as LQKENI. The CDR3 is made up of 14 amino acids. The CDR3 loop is CASSPQLAGGAQYF. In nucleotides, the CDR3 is TGTGCCAGCTCACCACAATTAGCGGGGGGCGCGCAGTATTTT.

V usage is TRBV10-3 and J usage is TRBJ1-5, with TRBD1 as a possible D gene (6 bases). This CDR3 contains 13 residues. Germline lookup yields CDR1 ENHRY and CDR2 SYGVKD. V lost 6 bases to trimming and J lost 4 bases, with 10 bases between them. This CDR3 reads CAIRTGLNQPQHF. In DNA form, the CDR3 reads TGTGCCATCAGGACAGGCCTGAATCAGCCCCAGCATTTT.

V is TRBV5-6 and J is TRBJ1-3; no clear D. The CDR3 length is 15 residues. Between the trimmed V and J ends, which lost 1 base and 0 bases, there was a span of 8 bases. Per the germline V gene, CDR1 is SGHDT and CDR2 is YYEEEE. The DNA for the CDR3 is TGTGCCAGCAGCTTGCTACAGAGCTCTGGAAACACCATATATTTT. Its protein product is CASSLLQSSGNTIYF.

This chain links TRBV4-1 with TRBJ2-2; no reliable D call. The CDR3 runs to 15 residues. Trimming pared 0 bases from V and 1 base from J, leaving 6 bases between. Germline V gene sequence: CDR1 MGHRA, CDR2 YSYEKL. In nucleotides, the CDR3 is TGCGCCAGCAGCCAAGATAACTGGAACACCGGGGAGCTGTTTTTT. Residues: CASSQDNWNTGELFF.

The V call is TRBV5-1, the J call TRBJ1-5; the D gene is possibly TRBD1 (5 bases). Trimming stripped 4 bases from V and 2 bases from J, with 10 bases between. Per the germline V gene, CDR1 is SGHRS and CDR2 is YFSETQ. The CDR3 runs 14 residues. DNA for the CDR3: TGCGCCAGCAGCCGGGACGGCGGCAATCAGCCCCAGCATTTT. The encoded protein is CASSRDGGNQPQHF.

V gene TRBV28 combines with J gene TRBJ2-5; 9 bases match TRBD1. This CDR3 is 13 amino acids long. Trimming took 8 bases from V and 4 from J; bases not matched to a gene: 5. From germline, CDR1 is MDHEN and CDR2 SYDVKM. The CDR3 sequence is CASYGTGRETQYF. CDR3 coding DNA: TGTGCCAGCTACGGGACAGGGAGAGAGACCCAGTACTTC. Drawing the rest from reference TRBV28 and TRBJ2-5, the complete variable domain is DVKVTQSSRYLVKRTGEKVFLECVQDMDHENMFWYRQDPGLGLRLIYFSYDVKMKEKGDIPEGYSVSREKKERFSLILESASTNQTSMYLCASYGTGRETQYFGPGTRLLVL.

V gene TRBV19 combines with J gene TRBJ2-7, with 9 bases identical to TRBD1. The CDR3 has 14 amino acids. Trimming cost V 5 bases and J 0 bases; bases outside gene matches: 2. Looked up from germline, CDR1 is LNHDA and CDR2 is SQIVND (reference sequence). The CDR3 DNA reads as TGTGCCAGTAGTGTGACAGGGGGCTCCTACGAGCAGTACTTC. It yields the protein CASSVTGGSYEQYF.

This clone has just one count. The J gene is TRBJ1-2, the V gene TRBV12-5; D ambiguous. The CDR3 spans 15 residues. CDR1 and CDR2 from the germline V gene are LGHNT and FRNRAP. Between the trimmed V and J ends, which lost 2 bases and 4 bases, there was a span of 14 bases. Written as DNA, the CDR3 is TGTGCTAGTGGTTTGCTAGTTAGAGGGAGCTATGGCTACACCTTC. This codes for CASGLLVRGSYGYTF.

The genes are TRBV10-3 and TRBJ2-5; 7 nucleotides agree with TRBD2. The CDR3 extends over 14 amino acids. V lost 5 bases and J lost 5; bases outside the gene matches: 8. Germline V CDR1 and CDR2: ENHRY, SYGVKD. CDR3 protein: CAISRLADLETQYF. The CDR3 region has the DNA TGTGCCATCAGTCGGCTAGCGGACTTGGAGACCCAGTACTTC.